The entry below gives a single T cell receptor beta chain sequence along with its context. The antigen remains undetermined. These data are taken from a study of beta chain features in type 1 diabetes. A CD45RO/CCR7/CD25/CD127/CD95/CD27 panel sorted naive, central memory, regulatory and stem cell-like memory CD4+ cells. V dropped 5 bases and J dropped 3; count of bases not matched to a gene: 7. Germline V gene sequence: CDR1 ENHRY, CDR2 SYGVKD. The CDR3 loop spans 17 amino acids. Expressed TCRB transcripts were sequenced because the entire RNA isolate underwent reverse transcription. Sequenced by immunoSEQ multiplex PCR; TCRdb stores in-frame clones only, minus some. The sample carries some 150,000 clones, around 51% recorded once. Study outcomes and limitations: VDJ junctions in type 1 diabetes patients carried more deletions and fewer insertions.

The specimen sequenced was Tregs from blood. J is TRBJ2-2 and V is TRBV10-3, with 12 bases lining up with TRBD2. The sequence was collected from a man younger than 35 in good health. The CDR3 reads CAISLASGGADTGELFF. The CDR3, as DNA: TGTGCCATCAGTTTGGCTAGCGGGGGGGCAGACACCGGGGAGCTGTTTTTT.